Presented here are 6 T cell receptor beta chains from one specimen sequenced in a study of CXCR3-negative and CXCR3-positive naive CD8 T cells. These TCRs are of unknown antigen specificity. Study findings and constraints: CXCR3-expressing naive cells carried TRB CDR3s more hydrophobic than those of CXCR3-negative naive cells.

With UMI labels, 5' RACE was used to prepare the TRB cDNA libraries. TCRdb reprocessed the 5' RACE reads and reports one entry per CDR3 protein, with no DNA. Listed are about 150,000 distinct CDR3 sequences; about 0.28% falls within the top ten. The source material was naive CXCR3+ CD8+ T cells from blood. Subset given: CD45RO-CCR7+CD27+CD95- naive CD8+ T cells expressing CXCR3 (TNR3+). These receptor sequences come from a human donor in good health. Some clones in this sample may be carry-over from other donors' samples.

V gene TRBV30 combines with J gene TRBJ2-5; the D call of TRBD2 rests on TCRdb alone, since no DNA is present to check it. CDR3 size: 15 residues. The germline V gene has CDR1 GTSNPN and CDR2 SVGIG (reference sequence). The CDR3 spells CAWSVLLAGEETQYF.

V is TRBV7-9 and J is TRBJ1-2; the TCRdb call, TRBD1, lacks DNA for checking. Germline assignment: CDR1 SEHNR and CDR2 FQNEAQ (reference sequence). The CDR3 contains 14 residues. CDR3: CASRLQGNAYGYTF. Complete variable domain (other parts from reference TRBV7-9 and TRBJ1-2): DTGVSQNPRHKITKRGQNVTFRCDPISEHNRLYWYRQTLGQGPEFLTYFQNEAQLEKSRLLSDRFSAERPKGSFSTLEIQRTEQGDSAMYLCASRLQGNAYGYTFGSGTRLTVV.

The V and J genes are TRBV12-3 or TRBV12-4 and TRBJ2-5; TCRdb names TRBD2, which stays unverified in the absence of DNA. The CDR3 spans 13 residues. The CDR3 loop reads CASSFLVQETQYF.

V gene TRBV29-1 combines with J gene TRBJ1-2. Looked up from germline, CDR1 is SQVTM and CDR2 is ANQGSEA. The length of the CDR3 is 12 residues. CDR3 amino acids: CSVATNDYGYTF.

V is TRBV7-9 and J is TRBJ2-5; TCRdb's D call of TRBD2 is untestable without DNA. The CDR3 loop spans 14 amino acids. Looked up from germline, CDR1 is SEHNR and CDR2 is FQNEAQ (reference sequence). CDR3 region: CASSTGPSPETQYF.

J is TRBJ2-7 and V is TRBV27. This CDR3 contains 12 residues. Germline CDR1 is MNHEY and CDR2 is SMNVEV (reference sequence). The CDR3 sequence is CASSLSGREQYF.